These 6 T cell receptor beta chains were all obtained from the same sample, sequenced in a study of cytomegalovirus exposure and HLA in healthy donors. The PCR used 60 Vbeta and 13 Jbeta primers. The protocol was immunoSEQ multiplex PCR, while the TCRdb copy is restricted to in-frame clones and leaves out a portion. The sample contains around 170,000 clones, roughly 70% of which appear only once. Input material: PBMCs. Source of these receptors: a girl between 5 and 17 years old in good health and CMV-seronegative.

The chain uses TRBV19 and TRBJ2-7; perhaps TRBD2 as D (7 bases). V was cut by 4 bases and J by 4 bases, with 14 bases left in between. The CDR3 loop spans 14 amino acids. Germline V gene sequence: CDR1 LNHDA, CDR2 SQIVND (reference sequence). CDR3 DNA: TGTGCCAGTAGTACCGGGGGGCTTACTTACGAGCAGTACTTC. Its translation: CASSTGGLTYEQYF.

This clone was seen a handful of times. The CDR3 protein is CAACSGQYLEAFF. CDR3 in DNA: TGTGCCGCTTGTAGTGGACAGTATCTTGAAGCTTTCTTT. The chain uses TRBV6-1 and TRBJ1-1; perhaps TRBD1 as D (6 bases). Germline V CDR1 and CDR2: MNHNS, SASEGT. The CDR3 has 13 residues. Trimming took off 11 bases at V and 7 bases at J, with 20 bases between the two ends.

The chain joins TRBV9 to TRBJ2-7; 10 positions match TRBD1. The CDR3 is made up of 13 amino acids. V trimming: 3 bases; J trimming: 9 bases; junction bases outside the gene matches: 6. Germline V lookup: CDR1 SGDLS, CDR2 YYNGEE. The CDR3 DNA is TGTGCCAGCAGCGCAAGGACAGGGGGGGGGCAGTACTTC. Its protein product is CASSARTGGGQYF.

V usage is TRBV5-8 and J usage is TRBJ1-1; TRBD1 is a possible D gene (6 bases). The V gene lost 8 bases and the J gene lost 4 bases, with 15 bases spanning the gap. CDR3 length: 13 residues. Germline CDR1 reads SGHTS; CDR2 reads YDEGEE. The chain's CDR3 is CASIWGGGTEAFF. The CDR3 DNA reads TGTGCCAGTATTTGGGGAGGGGGCACTGAAGCTTTCTTT.

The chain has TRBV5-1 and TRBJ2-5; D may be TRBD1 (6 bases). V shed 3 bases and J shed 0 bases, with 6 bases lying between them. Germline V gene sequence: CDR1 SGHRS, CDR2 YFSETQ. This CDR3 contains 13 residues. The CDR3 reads CASSWDNQETQYF. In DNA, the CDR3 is TGCGCCAGCAGCTGGGACAACCAAGAGACCCAGTACTTC.

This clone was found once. The CDR3 nucleotides are TGTGCCAGAGCGGGGTTGGGAAATGAGCAGTTCTTC. Protein sequence: CARAGLGNEQFF. V is TRBV2 and J is TRBJ2-1, with 7 bases fitting TRBD2. Germline CDR1 and CDR2: SNHLY and FYNNEI. CDR3 length: 12 amino acids. Trimming took 9 bases from V and 7 from J; bases not matched to a gene: 6.